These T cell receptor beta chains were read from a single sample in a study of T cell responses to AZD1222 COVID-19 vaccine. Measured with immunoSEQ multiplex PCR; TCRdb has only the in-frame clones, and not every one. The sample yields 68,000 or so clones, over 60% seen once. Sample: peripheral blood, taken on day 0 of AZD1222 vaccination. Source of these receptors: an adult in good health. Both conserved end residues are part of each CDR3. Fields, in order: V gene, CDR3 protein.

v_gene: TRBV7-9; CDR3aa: CASSFDRGQVVEYEQYF
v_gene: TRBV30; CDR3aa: CAWSAADLSTDTQYF
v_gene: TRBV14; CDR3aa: CASSQGRRGGGLAETNQFF
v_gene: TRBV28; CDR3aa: CASSAQRRISPLHF
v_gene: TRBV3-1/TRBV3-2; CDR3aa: CASSRGVDEKLFF
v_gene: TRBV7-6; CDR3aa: CASSLLAGGPYTQYF
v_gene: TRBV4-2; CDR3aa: CASSPSPRVPRGETQYF
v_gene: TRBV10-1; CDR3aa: CASSQGTANTGELFF
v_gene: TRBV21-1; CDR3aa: CASSKGRKISYNEQFF
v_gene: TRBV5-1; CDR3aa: CASSLESDSNIQYF
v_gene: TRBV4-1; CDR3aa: CASSLTPSGTQRSF
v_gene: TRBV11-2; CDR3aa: CASSSWTESTDTQYF
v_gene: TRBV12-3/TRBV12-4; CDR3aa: CASSPQNSPLHF
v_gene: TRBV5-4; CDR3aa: CASSLQENTEAFF
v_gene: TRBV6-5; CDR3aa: CASSPELTGRDEQYF
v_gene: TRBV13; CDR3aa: CASSGQGFGQYF
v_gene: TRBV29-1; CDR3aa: CSVTERTRNTIYF
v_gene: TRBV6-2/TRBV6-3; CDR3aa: CASSYTEQGVYGYTF
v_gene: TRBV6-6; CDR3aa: CASSYAEAFF